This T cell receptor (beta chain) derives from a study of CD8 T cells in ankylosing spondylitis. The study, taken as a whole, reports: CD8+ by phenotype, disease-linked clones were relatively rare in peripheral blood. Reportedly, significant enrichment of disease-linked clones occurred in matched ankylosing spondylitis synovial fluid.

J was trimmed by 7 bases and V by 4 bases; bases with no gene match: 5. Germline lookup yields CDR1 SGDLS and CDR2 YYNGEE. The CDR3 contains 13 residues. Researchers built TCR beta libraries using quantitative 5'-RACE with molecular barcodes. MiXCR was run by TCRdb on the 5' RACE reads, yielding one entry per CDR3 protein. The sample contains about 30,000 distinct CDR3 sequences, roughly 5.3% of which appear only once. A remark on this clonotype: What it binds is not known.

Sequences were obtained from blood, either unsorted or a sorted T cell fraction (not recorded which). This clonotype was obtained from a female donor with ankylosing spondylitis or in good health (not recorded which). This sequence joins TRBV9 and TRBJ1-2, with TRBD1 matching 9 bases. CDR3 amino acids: CASSSQGAGGYTF. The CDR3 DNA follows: TGTGCCAGCAGCTCACAGGGGGCAGGTGGCTACACCTTC.